This entry features one T cell receptor (beta chain) sequence. Its specificity is not known. The V end was cut by 8 bases, the J end by 2 bases, with 12 bases between. Germline-derived CDR1 and CDR2 are WNHNN and SYGVQD (reference sequence). The length of the CDR3 is 13 residues. This entry is derived from a study of glioma-infiltrating T cells after dendritic cell vaccination. The study's findings and limits: Complete blood and tumor specimen sets were limited to few patients. TCR clonality showed no direct relationship with survival.

No glioblastoma patient carried an isocitrate dehydrogenase mutation. Primers: 60 V beta forward and 13 J beta reverse. Measured with immunoSEQ multiplex PCR; TCRdb has only the in-frame clones, and not every one. The profile shows tens of thousands of clones, about 90% of them singletons. This TCR was recovered from a human donor with glioblastoma. Sequencing used blood, obtained before dendritic cell vaccination. This chain joins TRBV10-1 and TRBJ1-1; D is uncertain. CDR3 nucleotides: TGCGCCAGCGCATCCACGGTAAACACTGAAGCTTTCTTT. Residues: CASASTVNTEAFF.